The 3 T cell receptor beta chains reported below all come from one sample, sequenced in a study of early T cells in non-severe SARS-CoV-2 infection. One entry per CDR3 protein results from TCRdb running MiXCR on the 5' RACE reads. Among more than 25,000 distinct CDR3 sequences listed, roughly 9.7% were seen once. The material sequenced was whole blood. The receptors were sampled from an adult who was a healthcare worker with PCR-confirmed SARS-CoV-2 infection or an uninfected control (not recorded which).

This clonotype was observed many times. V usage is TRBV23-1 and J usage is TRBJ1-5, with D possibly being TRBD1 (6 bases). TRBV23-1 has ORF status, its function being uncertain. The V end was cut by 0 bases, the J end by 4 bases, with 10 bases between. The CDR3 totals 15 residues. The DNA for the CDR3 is TGCGCCAGCAGTCAATCGGGGCAGGGGAATCAGCCCCAGCATTTT. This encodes CASSQSGQGNQPQHF.

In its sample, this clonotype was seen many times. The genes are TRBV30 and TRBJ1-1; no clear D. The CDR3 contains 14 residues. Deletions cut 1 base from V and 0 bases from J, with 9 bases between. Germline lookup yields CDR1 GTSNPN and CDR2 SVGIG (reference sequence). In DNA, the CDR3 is TGTGCCTGGAGTGAGGACTCGATGAACACTGAAGCTTTCTTT. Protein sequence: CAWSEDSMNTEAFF.

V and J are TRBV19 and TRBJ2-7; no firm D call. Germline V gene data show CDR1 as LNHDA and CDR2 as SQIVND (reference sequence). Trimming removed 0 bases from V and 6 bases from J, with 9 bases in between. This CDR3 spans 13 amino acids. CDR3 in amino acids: CASSIEKGSEQYF. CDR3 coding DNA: TGTGCCAGTAGTATAGAAAAGGGAAGCGAGCAGTACTTC.